The T cell receptor (beta chain) described here comes from a study of blood T cell repertoires in COVID-19. The wider study: The study drew acute and convalescent COVID-19 samples from the United States, Italy and Spain. PBMCs, B-cell-depleted T cells, or T cells were the source of the cDNA or gDNA that made up the material.

Seattle patients were enrolled during active infection and followed longitudinally. Original processing notes: The authors estimated nucleated cell counts from reference gene primer amplification. Sequencing used immunoSEQ multiplex PCR; TCRdb keeps in-frame clones, though not all of them. V and J calls and clone size are given by that table; D and trimming were obtained from the DNA. Found here are 210,000 or so clones, approximately 85% of them singletons; the top ten hold 4.5% to 6%. With 9 bases removed from V and 5 bases from J, the gap between germline ends came to 10 bases. Germline V lookup: CDR1 MNHEY, CDR2 SVGAGI. The CDR3 runs 11 residues.

The sample consisted of peripheral blood. V usage is TRBV6-5 and J usage is TRBJ1-1; D unresolved. The clonotype comes from a man aged 45 to 65 with COVID-19, enrolled during active disease. CDR3 loop: CASEVITEAFF. In DNA, the CDR3 is TGTGCCAGTGAGGTGATTACTGAAGCTTTCTTT.